The entry below gives a single TCR beta chain sequence along with its context. These data come from a study of blood T cell repertoires in COVID-19. About the study: The samples span acute and convalescent COVID-19 from the United States, Italy and Spain. The analysed material was cDNA or gDNA that came from T cells, B-cell-depleted T cells, or PBMCs.

J lost 2 bases, V lost 6 bases, and 6 bases had no gene match. CDR1 and CDR2 (germline): SGDLS, YYNGEE. The CDR3 extends over 14 amino acids. Sequencing was performed with immunoSEQ multiplex PCR; in TCRdb, only in-frame clones are kept and a portion is missing. There are roughly 65,000 clones in the sample; roughly four fifths occur only once, and 35% to 50% lies in the top ten. Specimen: peripheral blood. This chain uses TRBV9 with TRBJ2-3, with TRBD1 matching 7 bases. The sequence derives from a human donor in a cohort sampled during active COVID-19. In DNA form, the CDR3 reads TGTGCCAGCATGGGGGACAGCCACACAGATACGCAGTATTTT. It specifies CASMGDSHTDTQYF.